Shown below are 12 T cell receptor beta chains from a single sample sequenced in a study of blood T cell repertoires in COVID-19. This table comes from immunoSEQ multiplex PCR, and its TCRdb copy is limited to in-frame clones, with some not included. The repertoire includes approximately 350,000 clones, roughly 90% of them detected once, and around 3% sits in the top ten. Sequenced material: peripheral blood. Receptors originate from a woman under 40 with COVID-19, enrolled during active disease.

This chain links TRBV3-1 (or the pseudogene TRBV3-2) with TRBJ2-1; TRBD2 agrees at 11 bases. This CDR3 has 15 residues. V lost 5 bases to trimming and J lost 2 bases; unmatched junction nucleotides: 2. The V gene's germline CDR1 is LGHDT and CDR2 YNNKEL (reference sequence). In DNA, the CDR3 is TGTGCCAGCAGCGCGACTAGCGGGGCCTACAATGAGCAGTTCTTC. Translating it yields CASSATSGAYNEQFF.

V usage is TRBV2 and J usage is TRBJ1-2, with D maybe TRBD1 (5 bases). The CDR3 is made up of 13 amino acids. Trimming left V 7 bases short and J 2 bases short, with 11 bases between. Germline CDR1 reads SNHLY; CDR2 reads FYNNEI. The CDR3 sequence is CASTRDYNYGYTF. DNA for the CDR3: TGTGCCAGCACCCGGGACTACAACTATGGCTACACCTTC.

V usage is TRBV7-2 and J usage is TRBJ2-1, with TRBD2 matching over 7 bases. Germline lookup yields CDR1 SGHTA and CDR2 FQGNSA. The CDR3 consists of 15 residues. After removal of 5 bases from V and 8 bases from J, the junction contained 12 bases not matched to a gene. CDR3 sequence (DNA): TGTGCCAGCAGCCCCGGTCGACGGGAGGATCATGAGCAGTTCTTC. This sequence encodes CASSPGRREDHEQFF. Filled out from reference TRBV7-2 and TRBJ2-1, the complete variable domain reads GAGVSQSPSNKVTEKGKDVELRCDPISGHTALYWYRQSLGQGLEFLIYFQGNSAPDKSGLPSDRFSAERTGGSVSTLTIQRTQQEDSAVYLCASSPGRREDHEQFFGPGTRLTVL.

The rearrangement joins TRBV19 to TRBJ2-6, with 13 bases lining up with TRBD2. This CDR3 contains 16 residues. Per germline, CDR1 LNHDA and CDR2 SQIVND (reference sequence). V dropped 9 bases and J dropped 1; count of bases not matched to a gene: 3. The CDR3 bases are TGTGCCAGCCAGGGACTAGCGGGGTCTGGGGCCAACGTCCTGACTTTC. Amino acid sequence: CASQGLAGSGANVLTF.

The chain recombines TRBV7-8 with TRBJ2-7, with unresolved D. The CDR3 spans 14 residues. The V end was cut by 3 bases, the J end by 3 bases, with 12 bases between. CDR1 and CDR2 from the germline V gene are SGHVS and FQNEAQ. The chain's CDR3 is CASSLESRYYEQYV. CDR3 coding DNA: TGTGCCAGCAGCTTGGAGTCCCGCTACTACGAGCAGTACGTC.

The chain is built from TRBV27 and TRBJ2-7; possible D gene TRBD1, 5 bases. The CDR3 has 13 residues. Germline V gene lookup returns CDR1 MNHEY and CDR2 SMNVEV (reference sequence). V was shortened by 10 bases and J by 5 bases, with 18 bases between the two germline ends. The CDR3 region is CATHQQGSNEQYV. CDR3 sequence (DNA): TGTGCCACCCACCAGCAGGGTAGTAACGAGCAGTACGTC.

The J gene is TRBJ2-3, the V gene TRBV24-1; D not resolved. The CDR3 spans 13 residues. Trimming took 3 bases from V and 3 from J, leaving 6 bases between them. Germline CDR1 reads KGHDR; CDR2 reads SFDVKD. CDR3 in DNA: TGTGCCACCAGTGATCCCCCAACAGATACGCAGTATTTT. Translated, it gives CATSDPPTDTQYF.

The rearrangement joins TRBV7-2 to TRBJ2-5; 10 bases line up with TRBD2. The CDR3 consists of 16 residues. V was pared by 5 bases and J by 3 bases, with 9 bases of the junction left unmatched. CDR1 and CDR2 from the germline V gene are SGHTA and FQGNSA. In DNA, the CDR3 is TGTGCCAGCAGCCCCCCTCGGCTAGCGGGGGAAGAGACCCAGTACTTC. Protein sequence: CASSPPRLAGEETQYF.

The gene calls are TRBV7-9 and TRBJ1-1; no clear D. V lost 5 bases, J lost 2 bases, and 6 bases lay in between. The CDR3 has 12 amino acids. Germline CDR1 SEHNR, CDR2 FQNEAQ (reference sequence). This chain's CDR3 is CASSTLNTEAFF. The CDR3 DNA sequence: TGTGCCAGCAGCACTTTAAACACTGAAGCTTTCTTT.

This chain uses TRBV4-1 with TRBJ1-3, with D unclear. CDR3 length: 15 amino acids. The germline CDR1 and CDR2 sequences are MGHRA and YSYEKL. Trimming removed 4 bases from V and 0 bases from J, with 10 bases in between. CDR3 nucleotides: TGCGCCAGCAGCCCTCCTCGTTTCTCTGGAAACACCATATATTTT. Translation: CASSPPRFSGNTIYF.

CDR3 region: CASSDLAGGPADTQYF. CDR3 nucleotides: TGTGCCAGCAGCGATCTAGCGGGGGGGCCGGCAGATACGCAGTATTTT. The chain links TRBV5-4 to TRBJ2-3, with 12 bases matching TRBD2. The V and J ends lost 4 bases and 4 bases, in that order; junction bases with no gene match: 7. The CDR3 has 16 amino acids. The germline CDR1 and CDR2 sequences are SGHNT and YYREEE (reference sequence).

The chain joins TRBV7-9 to TRBJ2-3; tentative D call: TRBD2 (6 bases). CDR3 length: 15 residues. Germline V gene lookup returns CDR1 SEHNR and CDR2 FQNEAQ (reference sequence). V dropped 0 bases and J dropped 8 bases, with 15 bases sitting between them. The CDR3 protein is CASSLAGTPEGTQYF. In DNA form, the CDR3 reads TGTGCCAGCAGCTTAGCTGGGACTCCCGAAGGTACGCAGTATTTT.